What follows is one T cell receptor (beta chain) and its context. The CDR3 sequence is 13 residues long. CDR1 and CDR2 from the germline V gene are ENHRY and SYGVKD. Trimming left V 11 bases short and J 2 bases short, with 15 bases between. TCRdb used MiXCR to reprocess the 5' RACE reads, holding one entry per CDR3 protein. In the table there are under 70,000 distinct CDR3 sequences, 5% to 6.5% of which are singletons. The source of the sample is a study of early T cells in non-severe SARS-CoV-2 infection. The sequence was collected from an adult who was a healthcare worker with PCR-confirmed SARS-CoV-2 infection or an uninfected control (not recorded which). The V gene is TRBV10-3, the J gene TRBJ1-2; the D gene is possibly TRBD1 (5 bases). Sequenced material: whole blood, taken at baseline. The CDR3 sequence: CALTPRENYGYTF. The CDR3 region has the DNA TGTGCCTTAACCCCCAGGGAGAACTATGGCTACACCTTC.